A single sample gave rise to the 10 T cell receptor beta chains below, sequenced in a study of blood T cell repertoires in COVID-19. TCRdb's table, derived via immunoSEQ multiplex PCR, lists solely in-frame clones and lacks some. The table lists around 360,000 clones, roughly 87% of them singletons. Sequencing was done on a sample of PBMCs or T cells enriched from blood (not recorded which). Receptor source: a woman aged 30 to 39 who had recovered from COVID-19.

The chain is built from TRBV28 and TRBJ2-2; 7 bases fit TRBD1. CDR3 size: 15 residues. Unmatched junction bases numbered 6, after V lost 6 bases and J lost 2 bases. CDR1 is MDHEN and CDR2 is SYDVKM in the germline V gene. CDR3: CASSTGTDNTGELFF. CDR3 bases: TGTGCCAGCAGCACCGGGACAGATAACACCGGGGAGCTGTTTTTT.

The chain combines TRBV27 with TRBJ1-1; 9 positions agree with TRBD1. Germline V gene data show CDR1 as MNHEY and CDR2 as SMNVEV (reference sequence). Germline trimming cut 8 bases from V and 5 bases from J; bases unmatched to any gene: 15. This CDR3 is built from 16 residues. The CDR3 DNA reads TGTGCCAGCGGGAACATGGGGACAGGGACTCGGACTGAAGCTTTCTTT. This gives the protein CASGNMGTGTRTEAFF.

Regarding this clone: In the same sample, other DNA sequences code for this CDR3. This rearrangement joins TRBV27 to TRBJ2-7; TRBD2 matches at 11 bases. Germline V lookup: CDR1 MNHEY, CDR2 SMNVEV (reference sequence). The CDR3 length is 14 residues. V shed 5 bases and J 2 bases; nucleotides not matched to a gene: 2. CDR3 bases: TGTGCCAGCAGTCTAGCGGGAGGAACCTACGAGCAGTACTTC. Protein product: CASSLAGGTYEQYF.

The chain joins TRBV5-1 to TRBJ1-3, with a weak D call TRBD1 (5 bases). V was pared by 1 base and J by 1 base, with 12 bases between. Per the germline V gene, CDR1 is SGHRS and CDR2 is YFSETQ. This CDR3 contains 16 residues. This CDR3 reads CASSLQHRQSGNTIYF. CDR3 nucleotides: TGCGCCAGCAGCTTGCAGCACCGACAGTCTGGAAACACCATATATTTT.

The chain is built from TRBV27 and TRBJ1-4, with TRBD1 matching over 7 bases. V trimming: 6 bases; J trimming: 3 bases; junction bases outside the gene matches: 7. This CDR3 has 15 residues. The V gene's germline CDR1 is MNHEY and CDR2 SMNVEV (reference sequence). The CDR3: CASRRRQGPNEKLFF. CDR3 sequence (DNA): TGTGCCAGCAGGCGACGACAGGGTCCTAATGAAAAACTGTTTTTT.

This clone is a singleton in its sample. The chain has TRBV7-8 and TRBJ2-6; D is possibly TRBD2 (5 bases). The CDR3 runs 17 residues. V was trimmed by 2 bases and J by 0 bases, leaving 11 bases between them. Per the germline V gene, CDR1 is SGHVS and CDR2 is FQNEAQ. CDR3 region: CASSLIGVASGANVLTF. CDR3 coding DNA: TGTGCCAGCAGCTTAATCGGGGTGGCCTCTGGGGCCAACGTCCTGACTTTC.

The rearrangement links TRBV11-3 to TRBJ2-3, with 7 bases fitting TRBD2. Germline loops: CDR1 SGHNT, CDR2 YENEEA. The CDR3 runs to 16 residues. V lost 3 bases, J lost 1 base, and 7 bases stayed unmatched. DNA for the CDR3: TGTGCCAGCAGCTTGGGGAACGGGAGGCGCACAGATACGCAGTATTTT. Translation: CASSLGNGRRTDTQYF.

This chain joins TRBV3-1 (or the pseudogene TRBV3-2) and TRBJ1-6; TRBD1 matches at 11 bases. Germline CDR1 is LGHDT and CDR2 is YNNKEL (reference sequence). Losses at the gene ends were 3 bases for V and 8 bases for J; bases not matched to a gene: 6. This CDR3 has 16 residues. DNA for the CDR3: TGTGCCAGCAGCCAGGGGGACAGGGGGTGGCATTCACCCCTCCACTTT. Encoded protein: CASSQGDRGWHSPLHF.

This chain links TRBV5-8 with TRBJ2-7; TRBD2 is a possible D gene (6 bases). The CDR3 is made up of 14 amino acids. From germline, CDR1 is SGHTS and CDR2 YDEGEE. Deletions cut 2 bases from V and 3 bases from J, with 12 bases between. CDR3 in amino acids: CASSFAGLDYEQYF. The CDR3, as DNA: TGTGCCAGCAGCTTTGCGGGACTCGACTACGAGCAGTACTTC.

The V and J genes are TRBV25-1 and TRBJ2-3; a possible D gene is TRBD1 (5 bases). V lost 6 bases to trimming and J lost 3 bases, with 10 bases between them. Germline loops: CDR1 MGHDK, CDR2 SYGVNS. CDR3 length: 13 residues. The CDR3 DNA reads as TGTGCCAGCAGCCGTTCAGGGACAGATACGCAGTATTTT. Translating it yields CASSRSGTDTQYF.